These 23 T cell receptor beta chains came from one sample sequenced in a study of cytomegalovirus exposure and HLA in healthy donors (dated by TCRdb to about 2017). Library preparation employed the immunoSEQ multiplex PCR assay. For the multiplex PCR, a mixture combining 60 forward primers for TCR Vbeta segments and 13 reverse primers for TCR Jbeta segments was used. As stored in TCRdb, this immuneACCESS dataset retains in-frame rearrangements with V and J assigned. A fraction of the clones does not appear; measured against another copy, unresolved V genes explain less than half of the discrepancy, and the remainder lacks a known reason. Counted in this sample were around 55,000 clones; about three quarters of them appeared once. Of the sample, around 2.5% is held by the ten largest clones. Sequencing used PBMCs. These TCRs come from a female donor in good health and CMV-seronegative.

The chain employs TRBV28 and TRBJ1-4, with TRBD1 as a possible D gene (5 bases). Germline CDR1 and CDR2: MDHEN and SYDVKM. There are 15 residues in the CDR3. The V gene lost 3 bases and the J gene lost 7 bases, with 15 bases spanning the gap. CDR3 amino acids: CASSFLAREGEKLFF. Written as DNA, the CDR3 is TGTGCCAGCAGTTTTCTGGCCAGGGAGGGTGAAAAACTGTTTTTT.

Worth noting for this clone: At one end, the junction sequence differs from germline, possibly due to a read error. CDR3 DNA: TGTGCCAGCAGTGTAAGGACAGGGCGCGACCACTTC. Encoded protein: CASSVRTGRDHF. V usage is TRBV28 and J usage is TRBJ2-4; 8 nucleotides agree with TRBD1. The CDR3 runs to 12 residues. Germline lookup yields CDR1 MDHEN and CDR2 SYDVKM. Using reference TRBV28 and TRBJ2-4 for the parts outside the CDR3, the full variable domain is DVKVTQSSRYLVKRTGEKVFLECVQDMDHENMFWYRQDPGLGLRLIYFSYDVKMKEKGDIPEGYSVSREKKERFSLILESASTNQTSMYLCASSVRTGRDHFGAGTRLSVL.

The chain uses TRBV6-1 and TRBJ2-7, with D perhaps TRBD1 (6 bases). CDR1 and CDR2 (germline): MNHNS, SASEGT. This CDR3 region has 13 residues. The germline V and J ends were trimmed by 4 bases and 1 base, with 8 bases remaining between them. The CDR3 protein is CASSGTGSYEQYF. As DNA, the CDR3 is TGTGCCAGCAGTGGAACAGGGTCCTACGAGCAGTACTTC.

This chain connects TRBV7-8 to TRBJ2-6; weak D call: TRBD1 (5 bases). Per the germline V gene, CDR1 is SGHVS and CDR2 is FQNEAQ. This CDR3 comprises 14 residues. The CDR3 DNA sequence: TGTGCGCTCGACAGAGACTCTGGGGCCAACGTCCTGACTTTC. It yields the protein CALDRDSGANVLTF.

This sequence joins TRBV5-6 and TRBJ2-5; D gene unclear. The J call may be wrong; the DNA end is better matched by TRBJ2-7. Germline V gene lookup returns CDR1 SGHDT and CDR2 YYEEEE. CDR3 length equals 14 residues. Here the CDR3 reads CASSPPLSSYEQYF. For the CDR3, the DNA is TGTGCCAGCAGCCCTCCACTGAGCTCCTACGAGCAGTACTTC.

The chain has TRBV19 and TRBJ1-1; 9 bases are a match to TRBD1. V shed 1 base, J shed 10 bases, and the junction held 10 bases outside the gene matches. Germline lookup yields CDR1 LNHDA and CDR2 SQIVND (reference sequence). There are 15 residues in the CDR3. The CDR3 DNA reads as TGTGCCAGTAGTATAGGCCGCGGGACAGGGATAGGAGCTTTCTTT. Protein product: CASSIGRGTGIGAFF.

This sequence joins TRBV4-2 and TRBJ2-3; 9 nucleotides match TRBD2. Germline V gene sequence: CDR1 LGHNA, CDR2 YNFKEQ. This CDR3 spans 16 amino acids. V trimming: 0 bases; J trimming: 10 bases; junction bases outside the gene matches: 11. The CDR3 bases are TGTGCCAGCAGCCAAGATCTTGGGACTAGCTGGAGTGCGCAGTATTTT. Its protein product is CASSQDLGTSWSAQYF.

The rearrangement joins TRBV5-8 to TRBJ2-3; D is uncertain. Trimming cost V 2 bases and J 10 bases, with 11 bases left between them. Germline V gene sequence: CDR1 SGHTS, CDR2 YDEGEE. The CDR3 totals 12 residues. Written as DNA, the CDR3 is TGTGCCAGCAGCTTTCGTCAGGTTGCGCAGTATTTT. It is translated as CASSFRQVAQYF.

On this clone: At one end the junction does not follow the germline gene, possibly because of a read error. V gene TRBV7-2 combines with J gene TRBJ2-1; 11 bases are shared with TRBD2. This CDR3 region has 11 residues. Per germline, CDR1 SGHTA and CDR2 FQGNSA. The CDR3 reads CASGGWDEQFF. CDR3 in DNA: TGCGCTAGCGGGGGGTGGGATGAGCAGTTCTTC.

The V gene is TRBV7-2, the J gene TRBJ2-7, with D possibly being TRBD2 (7 bases). The CDR3 loop spans 15 amino acids. Germline CDR1 is SGHTA and CDR2 is FQGNSA. Trimming left V 1 base short and J 7 bases short, with 17 bases between. The DNA of the CDR3 is TGTGCCAGCAGCTTAGAGGTGGGGGGGGCCAGGGAGCAGTACTTC. This sequence encodes CASSLEVGGAREQYF.

The J gene is TRBJ2-3, the V gene TRBV19; no definite D call. This CDR3 has 14 amino acids. The ends were cut back, 6 bases at V and 0 bases at J, with 10 bases in the middle. Germline CDR1 reads LNHDA; CDR2 reads SQIVND (reference sequence). CDR3 amino acids: CASRKTSSTDTQYF. The CDR3 DNA reads as TGTGCCAGTAGGAAGACATCGAGCACAGATACGCAGTATTTT.

The chain combines TRBV11-3 with TRBJ2-7; 7 positions agree with TRBD1. CDR3 length: 16 amino acids. Germline-derived CDR1 and CDR2 are SGHNT and YENEEA. With V trimmed by 5 bases and J by 2 bases, 12 bases remained unmatched. The chain's CDR3 is CASSIGAAGGPYEQYF. In DNA, the CDR3 is TGTGCCAGCAGCATAGGGGCGGCAGGGGGACCCTACGAGCAGTACTTC.

The V and J genes are TRBV7-2 and TRBJ2-1; D may be TRBD2 (5 bases). The CDR3 runs 14 residues. The germline V gene has CDR1 SGHTA and CDR2 FQGNSA. Deletions cut 0 bases from V and 8 bases from J, with 11 bases between. The CDR3 nucleotides read TGTGCCAGCAGCTTAGCGGGAGCGGAGGATGAGCAGTTCTTC. Protein: CASSLAGAEDEQFF.

As DNA, the CDR3 is TGTGCCAGCAGCCAGGAAAGGACAATCGGAAACACCATATATTTT. Its translation is CASSQERTIGNTIYF. The gene calls are TRBV4-2 and TRBJ1-3, with a possible D match to TRBD1 (5 bases). The CDR3 consists of 15 residues. Trimming took 3 bases from V and 4 from J, leaving 13 bases between them. Per the germline V gene, CDR1 is LGHNA and CDR2 is YNFKEQ.

This chain uses TRBV19 with TRBJ1-1; D might be TRBD1 (5 bases). The CDR3 covers 14 residues. V shed 4 bases and J shed 3 bases, with 12 bases lying between them. Germline V gene data show CDR1 as LNHDA and CDR2 as SQIVND (reference sequence). This CDR3 reads CASSSAGQHTEAFF. CDR3 DNA: TGTGCCAGTAGTAGCGCAGGGCAACACACTGAAGCTTTCTTT.

The chain links TRBV19 to TRBJ2-1; 10 nucleotides match TRBD1. Germline CDR1 LNHDA, CDR2 SQIVND (reference sequence). V lost 7 bases, J lost 0 bases, and 3 bases stayed unmatched. CDR3 length: 15 amino acids. CDR3 nucleotides: TGTGCCAGTAATCGACAGGGGGCCTCCTACAATGAGCAGTTCTTC. Encoded protein: CASNRQGASYNEQFF.

J is TRBJ2-2 and V is TRBV4-2; D call uncertain. There are 15 residues in the CDR3. The V end was cut by 3 bases, the J end by 0 bases, with 8 bases between. Germline V gives CDR1 LGHNA, CDR2 YNFKEQ. The CDR3 loop reads CASSQTSTNTGELFF. CDR3 in DNA: TGTGCCAGCAGCCAGACAAGCACGAACACCGGGGAGCTGTTTTTT.

The chain joins TRBV28 to TRBJ1-4, with a tentative D call TRBD1 (6 bases). V was shortened by 6 bases and J by 1 base, with 15 bases between the two germline ends. The V gene's germline CDR1 is MDHEN and CDR2 SYDVKM. The CDR3 sequence is 16 residues long. The CDR3 nucleotides read TGTGCCAGCAGCTCACTCCCGGGACAAACTAATGAAAAACTGTTTTTT. This encodes CASSSLPGQTNEKLFF.

This chain uses TRBV2 with TRBJ2-3; D perhaps matches TRBD2 (5 bases). The CDR3 consists of 14 residues. Trimming removed 6 bases at V and 0 bases at J, with 10 bases between. CDR1 SNHLY and CDR2 FYNNEI come from the germline V gene. The chain's CDR3 is CASRPGSSTDTQYF. CDR3 nucleotide sequence: TGTGCCAGCAGGCCGGGGTCTAGCACAGATACGCAGTATTTT. Based on the CDR3 plus reference TRBV2 and TRBJ2-3, the full variable domain is EPEVTQTPSHQVTQMGQEVILRCVPISNHLYFYWYRQILGQKVEFLVSFYNNEISEKSEIFDDQFSVERPDGSNFTLKIRSTKLEDSAMYFCASRPGSSTDTQYFGPGTRLTVL.

DNA for the CDR3: TGTGCCAGCAGCGGGCCTACCAGCTCCTACGAGCAGTACTTC. This translates into CASSGPTSSYEQYF. The gene calls are TRBV11-2 and TRBJ2-5, with D uncertain. The better agreement between TRBJ2-7 and the DNA end casts doubt on the J call. This CDR3 is built from 14 residues. Germline V gene lookup returns CDR1 SGHAT and CDR2 FQNNGV.

This rearrangement joins TRBV18 to TRBJ1-2, with D possibly being TRBD1 (5 bases). This CDR3 is 17 amino acids long. The germline gives CDR1 KGHSH, CDR2 LQKENI. Trimming removed 6 bases at V and 0 bases at J, with 20 bases between. CDR3 protein: CASSFSRQGSTNYGYTF. Here the CDR3 DNA reads TGTGCCAGCTCCTTCTCGAGGCAGGGCTCTACTAACTATGGCTACACCTTC.

The CDR3 DNA reads TGTGCCAGTAGGGCCGGGACAGGGGTAAATCAGCCCCAGCATTTT. Amino acid sequence: CASRAGTGVNQPQHF. The chain combines TRBV19 with TRBJ1-5, with 10 bases aligning to TRBD1. The CDR3 sequence is 15 residues long. Germline CDR1 is LNHDA and CDR2 is SQIVND (reference sequence). Trimming removed 6 bases from V and 4 bases from J; junction bases left unmatched: 6.

The rearrangement joins TRBV4-3 to TRBJ1-1, with D possibly being TRBD1 (6 bases). V was pared by 0 bases and J by 2 bases, with 7 bases between. CDR3 length equals 14 residues. Germline V gene data show CDR1 as LGHNA and CDR2 as YSLEER. CDR3 DNA: TGCGCCAGCAGCCAAGACAGGGGAAACACTGAAGCTTTCTTT. As protein: CASSQDRGNTEAFF.